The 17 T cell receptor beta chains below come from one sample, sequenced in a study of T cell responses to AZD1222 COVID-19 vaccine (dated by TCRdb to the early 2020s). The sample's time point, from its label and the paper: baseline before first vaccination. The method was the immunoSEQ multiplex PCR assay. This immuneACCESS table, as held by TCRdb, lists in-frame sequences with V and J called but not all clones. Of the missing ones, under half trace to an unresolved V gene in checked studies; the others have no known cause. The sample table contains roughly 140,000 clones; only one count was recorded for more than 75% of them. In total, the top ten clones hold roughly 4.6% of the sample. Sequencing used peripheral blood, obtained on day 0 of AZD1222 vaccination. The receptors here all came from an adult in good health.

In nucleotides, the CDR3 is TGCGCCAGCAGGCCACAGGGTTCCTACGAGCAGTACTTC. This codes for CASRPQGSYEQYF. The chain has TRBV5-1 and TRBJ2-7; tentative D call: TRBD1 (6 bases). The CDR3 sequence is 13 residues long. The germline V gene encodes CDR1 SGHRS and CDR2 YFSETQ. V was pared by 5 bases and J by 1 base, with 10 bases between.

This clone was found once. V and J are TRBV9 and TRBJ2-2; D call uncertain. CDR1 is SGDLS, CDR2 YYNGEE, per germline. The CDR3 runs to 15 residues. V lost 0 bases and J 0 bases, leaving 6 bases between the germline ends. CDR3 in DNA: TGTGCCAGCAGCGTAGGCTGGGCGAACACCGGGGAGCTGTTTTTT. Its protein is CASSVGWANTGELFF.

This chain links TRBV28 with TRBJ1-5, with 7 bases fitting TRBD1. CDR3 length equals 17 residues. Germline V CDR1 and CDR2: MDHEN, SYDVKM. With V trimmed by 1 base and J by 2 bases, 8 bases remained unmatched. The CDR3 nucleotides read TGTGCCAGCAGTTTATACGCAGGGGGTTGGGGCAATCAGCCCCAGCATTTT. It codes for CASSLYAGGWGNQPQHF. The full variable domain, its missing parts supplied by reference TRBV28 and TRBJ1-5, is DVKVTQSSRYLVKRTGEKVFLECVQDMDHENMFWYRQDPGLGLRLIYFSYDVKMKEKGDIPEGYSVSREKKERFSLILESASTNQTSMYLCASSLYAGGWGNQPQHFGDGTRLSIL.

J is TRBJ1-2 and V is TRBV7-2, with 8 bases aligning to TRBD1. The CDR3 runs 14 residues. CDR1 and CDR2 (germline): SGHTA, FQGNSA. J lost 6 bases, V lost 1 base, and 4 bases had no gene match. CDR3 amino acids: CASSLGGQADGYTF. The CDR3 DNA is TGTGCCAGCAGCTTAGGGGGACAGGCGGATGGCTACACCTTC.

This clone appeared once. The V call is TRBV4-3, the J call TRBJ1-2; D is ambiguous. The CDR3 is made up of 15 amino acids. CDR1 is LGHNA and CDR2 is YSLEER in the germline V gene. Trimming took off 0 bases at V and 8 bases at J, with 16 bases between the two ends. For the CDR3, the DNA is TGCGCCAGCAGCCAAGAAAAGTCGGGGAGTCCGGGCTACACCTTC. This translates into CASSQEKSGSPGYTF.

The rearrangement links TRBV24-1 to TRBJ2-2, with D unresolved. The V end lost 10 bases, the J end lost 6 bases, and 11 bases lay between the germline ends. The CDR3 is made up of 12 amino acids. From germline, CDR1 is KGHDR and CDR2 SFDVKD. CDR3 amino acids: CATDSYAGELFF. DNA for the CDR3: TGTGCCACAGATAGTTACGCCGGGGAGCTGTTTTTT.

The CDR3 DNA follows: TGTGCCAGCAGTTGGGTCAGGGGCTACGAGCAGTACTTC. It specifies CASSWVRGYEQYF. V is TRBV27 and J is TRBJ2-7; maybe TRBD1 (6 bases). The CDR3 runs to 13 residues. Germline lookup yields CDR1 MNHEY and CDR2 SMNVEV (reference sequence). V was clipped by 4 bases and J by 3 bases, with 10 bases between them.

The CDR3: CASSLLWGTGELFF. The CDR3 region has the DNA TGTGCCAGCAGTTTACTGTGGGGCACCGGGGAGCTGTTTTTT. This chain joins TRBV27 and TRBJ2-2; no clear D gene. Germline V CDR1 and CDR2: MNHEY, SMNVEV (reference sequence). The V gene lost 2 bases and the J gene lost 4 bases, with 8 bases spanning the gap. This CDR3 comprises 14 residues.

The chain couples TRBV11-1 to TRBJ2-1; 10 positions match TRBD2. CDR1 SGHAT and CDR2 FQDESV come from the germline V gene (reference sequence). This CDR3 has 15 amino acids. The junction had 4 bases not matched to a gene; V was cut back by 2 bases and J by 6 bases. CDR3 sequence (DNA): TGTGCCAGCAGCTTAACTAGCGGGATTAGCAATGAGCAGTTCTTC. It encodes CASSLTSGISNEQFF.

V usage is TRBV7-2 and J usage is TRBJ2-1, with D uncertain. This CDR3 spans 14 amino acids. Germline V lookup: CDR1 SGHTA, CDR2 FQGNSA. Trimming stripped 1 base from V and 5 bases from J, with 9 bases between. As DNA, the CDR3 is TGTGCCAGCAGCTTAGGACGACCCGACAATGAGCAGTTCTTC. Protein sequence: CASSLGRPDNEQFF.

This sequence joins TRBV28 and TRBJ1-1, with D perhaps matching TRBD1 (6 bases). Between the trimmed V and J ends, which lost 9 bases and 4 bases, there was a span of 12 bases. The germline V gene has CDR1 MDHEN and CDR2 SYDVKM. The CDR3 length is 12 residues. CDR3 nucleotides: TGTGCCAGTCGCAGGGGCATCACTGAAGCTTTCTTT. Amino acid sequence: CASRRGITEAFF. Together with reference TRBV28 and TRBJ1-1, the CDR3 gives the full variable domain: DVKVTQSSRYLVKRTGEKVFLECVQDMDHENMFWYRQDPGLGLRLIYFSYDVKMKEKGDIPEGYSVSREKKERFSLILESASTNQTSMYLCASRRGITEAFFGQGTRLTVV.

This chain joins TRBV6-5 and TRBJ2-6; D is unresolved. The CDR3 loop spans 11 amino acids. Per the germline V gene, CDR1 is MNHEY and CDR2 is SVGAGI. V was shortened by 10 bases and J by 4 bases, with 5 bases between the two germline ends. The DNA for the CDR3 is TGTGCCACCACCGGGGCCAACGTCCTGACTTTC. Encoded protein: CATTGANVLTF.

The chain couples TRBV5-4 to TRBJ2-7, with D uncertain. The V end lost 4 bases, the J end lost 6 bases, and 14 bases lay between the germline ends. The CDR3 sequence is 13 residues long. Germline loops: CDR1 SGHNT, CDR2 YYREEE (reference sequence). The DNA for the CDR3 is TGTGCCAGCAGCCCGACAACTTGGGGCGAGCAGTACTTC. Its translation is CASSPTTWGEQYF.

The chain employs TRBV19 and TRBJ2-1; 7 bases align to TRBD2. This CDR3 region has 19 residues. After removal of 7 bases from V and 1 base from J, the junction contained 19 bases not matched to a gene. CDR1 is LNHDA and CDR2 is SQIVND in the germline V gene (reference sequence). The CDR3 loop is CASTSLGGGDGQSYNEQFF. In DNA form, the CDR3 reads TGTGCCAGTACCTCCCTGGGGGGGGGTGACGGGCAATCCTACAATGAGCAGTTCTTC.

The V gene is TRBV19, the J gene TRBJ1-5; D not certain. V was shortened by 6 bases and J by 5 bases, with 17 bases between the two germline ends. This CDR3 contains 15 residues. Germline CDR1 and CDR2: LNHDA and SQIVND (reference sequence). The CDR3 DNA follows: TGTGCCAGTAGGATCATGCACAACGGGTATCAGCCCCAGCATTTT. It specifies CASRIMHNGYQPQHF.

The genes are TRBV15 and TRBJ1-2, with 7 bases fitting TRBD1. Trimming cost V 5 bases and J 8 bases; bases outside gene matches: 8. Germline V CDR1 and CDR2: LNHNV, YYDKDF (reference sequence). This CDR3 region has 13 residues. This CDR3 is CATSWGTGQGYTF. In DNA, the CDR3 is TGTGCCACCAGCTGGGGGACGGGACAGGGCTACACCTTC.

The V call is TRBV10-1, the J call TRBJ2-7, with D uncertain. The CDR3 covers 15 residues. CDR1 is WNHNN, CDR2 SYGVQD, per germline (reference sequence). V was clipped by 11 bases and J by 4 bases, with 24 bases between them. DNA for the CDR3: TGCGCCGGTTGGCCGCCCCGGTGGGGTTTGTACGAGCAGTACTTC. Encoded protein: CAGWPPRWGLYEQYF.